The present TCR beta chain was sequenced within a study of shared clonotypes between healthy human individuals. Naive CD8 cells lacked CD45RO and underwent positive selection for CCR7, leaving out terminally differentiated effector memory CD45RA+ cells. The data were produced by immunoSEQ multiplex PCR, yet TCRdb's version contains in-frame clones alone and is incomplete. The sample includes about 680,000 clones, roughly nine tenths seen only once; the top ten take roughly 24%. Trimming removed 7 bases from V and 3 bases from J, with 19 bases in between. The CDR3 contains 16 residues. Germline-derived CDR1 and CDR2 are MDHEN and SYDVKM.

This receptor was identified in a man aged 25-45 years in good health. This chain links TRBV28 with TRBJ2-1; possibly TRBD1 for D (5 bases). The sequencing sample was made of naive CD8+ T cells sorted from blood. CDR3 nucleotide sequence: TGTGCCAGCACCCACTTGGGGCAGGGTCTCTACAATGAGCAGTTCTTC. It specifies CASTHLGQGLYNEQFF. The variable domain in full, with the rest retrieved from reference TRBV28 and TRBJ2-1, is DVKVTQSSRYLVKRTGEKVFLECVQDMDHENMFWYRQDPGLGLRLIYFSYDVKMKEKGDIPEGYSVSREKKERFSLILESASTNQTSMYLCASTHLGQGLYNEQFFGPGTRLTVL.